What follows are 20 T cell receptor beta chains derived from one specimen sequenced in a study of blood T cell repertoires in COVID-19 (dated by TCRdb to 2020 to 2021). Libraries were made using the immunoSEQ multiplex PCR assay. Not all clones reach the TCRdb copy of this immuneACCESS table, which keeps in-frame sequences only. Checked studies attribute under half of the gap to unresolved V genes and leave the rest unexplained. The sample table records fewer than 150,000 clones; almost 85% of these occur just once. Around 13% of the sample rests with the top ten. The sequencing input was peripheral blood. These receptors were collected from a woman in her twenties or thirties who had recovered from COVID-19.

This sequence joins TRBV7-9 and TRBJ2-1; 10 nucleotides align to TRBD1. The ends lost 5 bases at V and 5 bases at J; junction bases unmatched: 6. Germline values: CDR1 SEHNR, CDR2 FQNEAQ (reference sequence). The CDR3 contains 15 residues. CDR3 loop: CASSPGQGPNNEQFF. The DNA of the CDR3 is TGTGCCAGCAGCCCGGGACAGGGGCCGAACAATGAGCAGTTCTTC.

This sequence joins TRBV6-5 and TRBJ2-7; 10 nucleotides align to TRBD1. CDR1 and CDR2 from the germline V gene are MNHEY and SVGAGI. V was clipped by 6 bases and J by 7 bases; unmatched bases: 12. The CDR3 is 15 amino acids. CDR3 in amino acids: CASSPAGQGLGEQYF. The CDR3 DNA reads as TGTGCCAGCAGCCCCGCGGGACAGGGGTTAGGTGAGCAGTACTTC.

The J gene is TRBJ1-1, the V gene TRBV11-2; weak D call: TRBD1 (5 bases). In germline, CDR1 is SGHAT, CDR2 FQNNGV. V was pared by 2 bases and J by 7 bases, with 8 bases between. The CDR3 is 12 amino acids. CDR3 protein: CASSLRGVEAFF. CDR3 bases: TGTGCCAGCAGCTTACGGGGGGTTGAAGCTTTCTTT.

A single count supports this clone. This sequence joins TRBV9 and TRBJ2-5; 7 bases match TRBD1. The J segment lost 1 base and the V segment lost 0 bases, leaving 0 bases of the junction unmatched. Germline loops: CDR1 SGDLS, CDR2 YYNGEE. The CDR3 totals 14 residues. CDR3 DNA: TGTGCCAGCAGCGTAGGGGACAGCCAAGAGACCCAGTACTTC. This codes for CASSVGDSQETQYF.

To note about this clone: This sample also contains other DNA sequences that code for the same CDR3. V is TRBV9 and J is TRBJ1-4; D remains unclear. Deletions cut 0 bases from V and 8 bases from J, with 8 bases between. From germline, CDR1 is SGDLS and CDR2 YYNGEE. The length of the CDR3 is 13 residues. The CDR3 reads CASSVVPGEKLFF. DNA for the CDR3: TGTGCCAGCAGCGTAGTCCCCGGGGAAAAACTGTTTTTT.

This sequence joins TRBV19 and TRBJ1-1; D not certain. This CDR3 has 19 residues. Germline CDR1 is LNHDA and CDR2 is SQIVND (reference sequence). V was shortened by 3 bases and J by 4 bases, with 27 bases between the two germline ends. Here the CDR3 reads CASSIQMFGVPRTFTEAFF. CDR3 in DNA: TGTGCCAGTAGTATCCAAATGTTCGGGGTTCCCAGAACCTTCACTGAAGCTTTCTTT.

In DNA, the CDR3 is TGCGCCAGCAGCTTTACGCAGGGGGCCGAAGGCTACACCTTC. Its protein is CASSFTQGAEGYTF. The rearrangement uses TRBV5-1 and TRBJ1-2, with TRBD1 matching 8 bases. This CDR3 is built from 14 residues. Trimming removed 2 bases from V and 8 bases from J; junction bases left unmatched: 8. The V gene's germline CDR1 is SGHRS and CDR2 YFSETQ.

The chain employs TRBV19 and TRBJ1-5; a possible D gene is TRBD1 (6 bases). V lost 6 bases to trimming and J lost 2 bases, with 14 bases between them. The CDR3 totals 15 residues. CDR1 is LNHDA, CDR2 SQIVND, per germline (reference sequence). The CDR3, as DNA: TGTGCCAGTAGCCTCGGAGGACAGCGCAATCAGCCCCAGCATTTT. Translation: CASSLGGQRNQPQHF.

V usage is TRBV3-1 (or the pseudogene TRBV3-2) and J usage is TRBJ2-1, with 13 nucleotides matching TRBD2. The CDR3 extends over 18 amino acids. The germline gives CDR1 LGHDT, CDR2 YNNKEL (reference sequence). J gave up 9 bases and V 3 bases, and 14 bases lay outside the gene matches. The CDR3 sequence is CASSHVSGTSGIWGEQFF. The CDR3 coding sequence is TGTGCCAGCAGCCATGTTTCCGGGACTAGCGGGATATGGGGTGAGCAGTTCTTC.

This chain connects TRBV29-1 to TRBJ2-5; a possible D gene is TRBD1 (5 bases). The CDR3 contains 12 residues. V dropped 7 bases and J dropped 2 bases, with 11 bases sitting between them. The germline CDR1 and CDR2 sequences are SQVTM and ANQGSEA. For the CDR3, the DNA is TGCAGCGCCCTGACAGCACAAGAGACCCAGTACTTC. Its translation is CSALTAQETQYF.

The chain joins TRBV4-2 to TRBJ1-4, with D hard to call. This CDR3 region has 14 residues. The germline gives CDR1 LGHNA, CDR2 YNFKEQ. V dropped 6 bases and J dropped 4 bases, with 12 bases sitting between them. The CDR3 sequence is CASSLDGLNEKLFF. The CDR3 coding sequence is TGTGCCAGCAGTCTAGACGGTCTTAATGAAAAACTGTTTTTT.

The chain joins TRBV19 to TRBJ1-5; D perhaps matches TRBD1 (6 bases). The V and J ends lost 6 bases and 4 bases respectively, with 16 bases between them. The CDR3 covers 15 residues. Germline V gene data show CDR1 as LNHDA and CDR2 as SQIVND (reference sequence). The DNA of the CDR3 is TGTGCCAGTAGCCAGGGGCGCAAGTCTAATCAGCCCCAGCATTTT. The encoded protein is CASSQGRKSNQPQHF.

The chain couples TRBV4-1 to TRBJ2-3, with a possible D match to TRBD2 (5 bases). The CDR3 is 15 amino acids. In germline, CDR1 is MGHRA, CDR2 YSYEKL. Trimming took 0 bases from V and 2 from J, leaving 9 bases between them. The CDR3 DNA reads TGCGCCAGCAGCCAAGAGAGAGACTACACAGATACGCAGTATTTT. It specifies CASSQERDYTDTQYF.

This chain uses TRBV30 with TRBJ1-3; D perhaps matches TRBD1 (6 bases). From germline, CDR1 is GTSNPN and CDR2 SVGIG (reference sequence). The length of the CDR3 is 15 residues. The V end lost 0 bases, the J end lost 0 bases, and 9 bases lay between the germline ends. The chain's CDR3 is CAWSVRTVSGNTIYF. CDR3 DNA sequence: TGTGCCTGGAGTGTACGGACAGTCTCTGGAAACACCATATATTTT.

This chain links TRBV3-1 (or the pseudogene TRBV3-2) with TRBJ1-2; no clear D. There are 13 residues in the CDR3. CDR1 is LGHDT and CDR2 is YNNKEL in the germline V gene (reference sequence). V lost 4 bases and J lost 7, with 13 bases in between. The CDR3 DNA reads TGTGCCAGCAGCCCCCGGAAGGCGGGTGGCTACACCTTC. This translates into CASSPRKAGGYTF.

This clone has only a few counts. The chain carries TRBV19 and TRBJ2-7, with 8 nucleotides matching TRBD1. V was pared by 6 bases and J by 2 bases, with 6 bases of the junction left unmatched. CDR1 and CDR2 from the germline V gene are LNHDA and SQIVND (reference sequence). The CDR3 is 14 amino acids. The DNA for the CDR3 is TGTGCCAGTAGCCCCCAGGGGGCCCCCTACGAGCAGTACTTC. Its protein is CASSPQGAPYEQYF. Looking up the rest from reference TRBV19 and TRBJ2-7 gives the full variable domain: DGGITQSPKYLFRKEGQNVTLSCEQNLNHDAMYWYRQDPGQGLRLIYYSQIVNDFQKGDIAEGYSVSREKKESFPLTVTSAQKNPTAFYLCASSPQGAPYEQYFGPGTRLTVT.

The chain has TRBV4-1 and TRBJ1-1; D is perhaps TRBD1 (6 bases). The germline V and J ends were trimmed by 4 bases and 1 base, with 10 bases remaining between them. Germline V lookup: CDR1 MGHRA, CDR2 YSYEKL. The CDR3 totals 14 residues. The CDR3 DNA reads TGCGCCAGCAGCCCAACAGGGCAGAACACTGAAGCTTTCTTT. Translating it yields CASSPTGQNTEAFF.

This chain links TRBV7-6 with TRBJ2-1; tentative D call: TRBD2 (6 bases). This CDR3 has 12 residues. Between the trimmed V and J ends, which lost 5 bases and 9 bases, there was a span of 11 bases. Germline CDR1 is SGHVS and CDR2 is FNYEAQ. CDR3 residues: CASSPGTPEQFF. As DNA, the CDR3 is TGTGCCAGCAGCCCCGGGACTCCTGAGCAGTTCTTC.

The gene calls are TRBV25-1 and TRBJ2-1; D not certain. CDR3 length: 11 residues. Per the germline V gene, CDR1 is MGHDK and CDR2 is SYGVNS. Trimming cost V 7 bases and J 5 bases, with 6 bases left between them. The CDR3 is CASILNNEQFF. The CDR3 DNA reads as TGTGCCAGCATCCTAAACAATGAGCAGTTCTTC.

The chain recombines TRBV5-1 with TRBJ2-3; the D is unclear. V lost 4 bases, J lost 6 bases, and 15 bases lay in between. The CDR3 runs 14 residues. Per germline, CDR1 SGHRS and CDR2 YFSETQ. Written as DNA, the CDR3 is TGCGCCAGCAGCCTAACGCTAGGAGCGGATACGCAGTATTTT. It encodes CASSLTLGADTQYF.